This T cell receptor (beta chain) was sequenced for a study of blood T cell repertoires in COVID-19. Study information: Nucleic acid was either cDNA or gDNA, and it came from T cells, B-cell-depleted T cells, or PBMCs.

Original data processing: Amplification of reference gene primers provided the estimated nucleated cell counts. The table came from immunoSEQ multiplex PCR; TCRdb's copy has only in-frame clones and leaves some out. V and J calls and clone size are copied from that table; D and trimming were computed from the DNA. The sample carries about 100,000 clones, roughly 90% recorded once. V was clipped by 5 bases and J by 0 bases, with 14 bases between them. The CDR3 sequence is 16 residues long. Germline V gene sequence: CDR1 LGHDT, CDR2 YNNKEL (reference sequence). This clonotype was sampled from a man aged 55 to 69 with acute or convalescent COVID-19. The sequencing sample was made of peripheral blood. The chain joins TRBV3-1 (or the pseudogene TRBV3-2) to TRBJ1-3; maybe TRBD1 (5 bases). The CDR3 loop reads CASSSHRSISGNTIYF. For the CDR3, the DNA is TGTGCCAGCAGCTCGCACAGGTCGATCTCTGGAAACACCATATATTTT.